This T cell receptor beta chain was identified during a study of blood T cells in healthy people across ages (dated by TCRdb to 2014 to 2015). Concerning the study at large: In model experiments, template switching captured roughly one uniquely barcoded TCR beta cDNA molecule for every two T cells. Age-related changes in TCR beta repertoire diversity were measured in the study by deep sequencing normalized with unique cDNA molecular identifiers. The donors were split into four age groups: young (average 16 years), middle-aged (around 40), aged (over 55) and long-lived (roughly 77). For two donors (one aged 18 to 30 and one aged 80 or older), the study analyzed two additional independent replicas of 1 million unique cDNA reads from the same blood draw. Beyond this particular receptor, the publication reports: Donor CMV infection status was unknown, potentially confounding age-related changes in expanded clonotypes. Observed TCR beta diversity per million T cells fell roughly linearly with age, and a significant reduction was already apparent by age about 36. Because profiling used bulk unsorted PBMCs, naive and antigen-experienced compartments could not be compared conclusively. Estimates of total diversity based on one million sequenced T cells were considered lower bounds and underestimates. Compared with the aged group, more naive CD4+ T cells, fewer expanded clones and increased TCR diversity were shown by the long-lived group, suggesting age selection. Observed TCR beta diversity correlated strongly with the percentage of naive T cells measured by flow cytometry.

Libraries were made using 5' RACE. Sequencing took place on an Illumina HiSeq 2500. The second PCR ran for about 6 to 11 cycles and used a J-beta primer mix along with a sample-barcoded 5' primer. Each TCR beta cDNA molecule received a unique molecular identifier from a template-switch 5' adaptor carrying 12 random nucleotides. At least 2.5 million CDR3-containing paired-end reads were obtained from each sample. All of the RNA was converted into first-strand cDNA using the Mint cDNA synthesis kit, with a TRBC-specific oligonucleotide serving as the primer. Following uracil-DNA glycosylase treatment, all cDNA underwent a first 18-cycle PCR with the universal primers M1SS and BC2_uni_R. Per the original workflow: For normalization, 1 million high-quality reads were randomly selected from each sample, with every read carrying a distinct molecular identifier. Instead of being binned into consensus sequences, reads that shared molecular identifiers were thrown out. MiTCR, run with a Q25 quality threshold and the strictest error-elimination algorithm, handled CDR3 identification, clonotype clustering and error correction. A nonparametric unseen species model with Euler transformation was used to estimate lower-bound total TCR beta diversity. TCRdb handled the public reads itself, with Q25 trimming in fastp and clone calling in MiXCR, and kept productive beta chains. Rows with one shared CDR3 protein collapse into an entry with the most common genes and DNA. None of the V and J calls come from the authors' own analysis; TCRdb made them. The sample table holds some 560,000 distinct CDR3 sequences, of which about a quarter were seen once. The ten largest account for roughly 3.5% of the sample.

As for this clonotype: What antigen it recognizes has not been identified. Qualities for individual bases were not recorded, and no much larger clone is one base off.

The CDR3 sequence holds 17 residues, the cysteine and phenylalanine included. Only the CDR3 portion is preserved as DNA: 51 bases, with reading frame beginning at the first base. Between the V and J ends, shortened by 6 bases and 0 bases respectively, the junction contains 21 bases. Systemically healthy Caucasian individuals from Russia, 39 in total and aged about 6 to 100 years, were included as donors. Each donor gave approximately 9.4 milliliters of peripheral blood, drawn into EDTA-treated Vacutainer tubes. Ficoll-Paque density-gradient centrifugation was used to isolate PBMCs, with at least 6.5 million per sample. Trizol reagent was used to extract total RNA from the PBMCs, yielding at least 6 micrograms per sample. The percentages of naive CD45RAhigh/CD27high T cells were determined by flow cytometry on a PBMC aliquot from every donor. A further study also used this sample, focusing on T cells of mothers and their children. The second study, in turn, reports: Nine systemically healthy Caucasian individuals, comprising three mothers and their six children, were included as donors. cDNA synthesis consumed the entire amount of extracted RNA, loaded at around 1.4 ug RNA in each 15 ul reaction. In the second PCR, the M1S primer introduced both the sample barcodes and 2-4 random nucleotides. More than 8 million TCR beta CDR3 reads were obtained from each mother, and several million reads were obtained from each child. In both related and unrelated pairs, thymic selection shapes the output of TCR recombination in a similar way, with inherited differences having only a minor effect. Normalized repertoire overlap was always slightly but never significantly higher in related than unrelated mother-child pairs. With a sensitivity of 90 to 100 clones per million clonotypes, no persistent microchimeric T cell clones were detected. To look for features that set related mother-child pairs apart from unrelated individuals, the researchers ran deep NGS to compare the TCR beta repertoires of mothers and children. Mothers averaged about 40 +/- 4 years of age and children averaged roughly 12 +/- 4 years. After adapter ligation was performed with NEBNext reagents, the libraries were sequenced on an Illumina HiSeq 2000 with 100+100 nt paired-end reads. Mother and child libraries were prepared a month apart and sequenced in separate runs to prevent cross-contamination. Between roughly 500,000 and 2,300,000 distinct TCR beta clonotypes were identified per donor. Naive TCR beta clonotypes were estimated from low-frequency clonotypes matched to each donor's FACS-determined naive share, without sorting.

This sequence originates from a boy younger than 10 in good health. The V and J genes are TRBV12-3 or TRBV12-4 and TRBJ2-7; there is no confident call for the D gene. The source material was blood. The CDR3 region reads CASSPFSPRGYSYEQYF. DNA sequence: TGTGCCAGCAGCCCCTTTAGTCCGCGTGGGTACTCCTACGAGCAGTACTTC.